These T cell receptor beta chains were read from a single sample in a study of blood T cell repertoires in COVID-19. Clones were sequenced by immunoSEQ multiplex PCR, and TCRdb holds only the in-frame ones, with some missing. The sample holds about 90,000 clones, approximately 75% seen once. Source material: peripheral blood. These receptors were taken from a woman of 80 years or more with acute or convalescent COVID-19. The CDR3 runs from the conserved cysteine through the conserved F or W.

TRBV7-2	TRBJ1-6	CASSLRGSHLHF
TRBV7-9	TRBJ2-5	CASSPGQGQETQYF
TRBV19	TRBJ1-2	CASSTGQGIHYGYTF
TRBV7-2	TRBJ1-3	CASSLGGISGNTIYF
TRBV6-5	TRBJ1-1	CASSRRTGENTEAFF
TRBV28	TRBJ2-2	CASRPESSKLFF
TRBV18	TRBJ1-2	CASSLLGGNSYDYTF
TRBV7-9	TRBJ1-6	CASSQGSYNSPLHF
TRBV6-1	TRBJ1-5	CASSEGRSYQPQHF
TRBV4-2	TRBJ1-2	CASSQDSQLGGYTF
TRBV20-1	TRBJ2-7	CSASPETGIHRAQYF
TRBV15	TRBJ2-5	CATSRDPGGETQYF
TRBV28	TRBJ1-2	CASIVSGLGYTF
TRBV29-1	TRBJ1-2	CSVLRLDRGVEGYTF
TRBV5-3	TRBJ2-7	CALSGCEQYF
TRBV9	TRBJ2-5	CASSERQDPQETQYF
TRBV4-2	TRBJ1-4	CASSQGGNRGNEKLFF
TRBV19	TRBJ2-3	CASRDSPTDTQYF
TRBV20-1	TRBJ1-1	CSASTLRSGTEAFF
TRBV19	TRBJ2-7	CASSIRQAGTYEQYF
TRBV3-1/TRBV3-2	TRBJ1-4	CASSHWDRVEVKLFF
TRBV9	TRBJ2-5	CASSVLAQQETQYF
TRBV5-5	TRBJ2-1	CASSLALESYNEQFF
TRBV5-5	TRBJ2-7	CASSLIRQGALYF
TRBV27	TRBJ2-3	CASSFGQGTSSTDTQYF
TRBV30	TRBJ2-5	CAWRETGLETQYF
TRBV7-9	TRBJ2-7	CASSLEQESYEQYF
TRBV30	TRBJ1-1	CACPTRGVEAFF
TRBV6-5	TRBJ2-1	CASSYSMGPGNEQFF
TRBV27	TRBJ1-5	CASSGGAGQPQHF
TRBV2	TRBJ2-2	CASSEIAGGLPGELFF
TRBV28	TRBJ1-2	CASSSPGQPTNYGYTF
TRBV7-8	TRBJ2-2	CASSSQGWGTGELFF
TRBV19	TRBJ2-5	CASSAWTGMVGETQYF
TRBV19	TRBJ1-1	CASGQANTEAFF
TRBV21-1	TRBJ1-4	CARSCGEDATNEKLFF
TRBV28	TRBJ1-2	CASSAREGMSYGYTF
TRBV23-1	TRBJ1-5	CASSQSEGGAAQHF
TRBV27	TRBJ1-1	CASSRPGREGTEAFF
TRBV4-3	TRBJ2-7	CASSRTGDRAYEQYF
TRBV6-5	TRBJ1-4	CASSSYRETNEKLFF
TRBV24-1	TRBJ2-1	CATSDYSGVGYNEQFF
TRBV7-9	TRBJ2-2	CASSLRTGTGELFF
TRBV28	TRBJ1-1	CASTGDILNTEAFF
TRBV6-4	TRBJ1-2	CASSARQGVGYGYTF
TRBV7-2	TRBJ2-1	CASSGTPYNEQFF
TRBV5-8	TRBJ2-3	CASSSSTSGGLDTQYF
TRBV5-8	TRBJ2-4	CASSFGENIQYF
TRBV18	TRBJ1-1	CASSPGTGYTEAFF
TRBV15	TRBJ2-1	CATTRTSAGGKFF
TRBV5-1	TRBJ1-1	CASSRRGGTEAFF
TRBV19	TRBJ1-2	CASSIGGIYGYTF
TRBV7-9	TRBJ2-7	CASTPSTPVEQYF